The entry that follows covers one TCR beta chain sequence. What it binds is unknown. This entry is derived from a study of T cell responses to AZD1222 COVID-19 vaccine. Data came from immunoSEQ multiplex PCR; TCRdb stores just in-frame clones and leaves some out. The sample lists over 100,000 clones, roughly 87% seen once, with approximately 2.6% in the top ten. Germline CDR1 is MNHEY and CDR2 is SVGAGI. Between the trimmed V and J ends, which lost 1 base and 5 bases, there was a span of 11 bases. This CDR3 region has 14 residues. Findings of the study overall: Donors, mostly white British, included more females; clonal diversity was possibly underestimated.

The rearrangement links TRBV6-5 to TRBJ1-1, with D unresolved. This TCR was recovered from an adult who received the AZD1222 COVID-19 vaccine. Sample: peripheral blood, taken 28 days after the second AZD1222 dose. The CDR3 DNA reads TGTGCCAGCAGTTACTTGTTAGGGAATACTGAAGCTTTCTTT. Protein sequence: CASSYLLGNTEAFF.